This T cell receptor beta chain was sequenced in a study of control samples from healthy donors and cancer patients. Germline assignment: CDR1 SEHNR and CDR2 FQNEAQ (reference sequence). CDR3 size: 16 residues. Trimming cost V 4 bases and J 4 bases, with 17 bases left between them. Sequenced by immunoSEQ multiplex PCR; TCRdb stores in-frame clones only, minus some. The data contain 90,000 or so clones, about 87% of them seen just once; the ten biggest clones take up under 15%. The chain has TRBV7-9 and TRBJ2-1; the D gene could be TRBD1 or TRBD2 (5 bases each). This receptor was identified in a woman aged 70-85 years in good health. Sequenced sample: blood. CDR3 sequence (DNA): TGTGCCAGCAGCTCTAGTGGGGGAGTCGGTTACAATGAGCAGTTCTTC. Protein sequence: CASSSSGGVGYNEQFF.